The 31 T cell receptor beta chains below were found in one sample sequenced in a study of cytomegalovirus exposure and HLA in healthy donors (TCRdb year 2017). Library method: the immunoSEQ multiplex PCR assay. For the multiplex PCR, a mixture combining 60 forward primers for TCR Vbeta segments and 13 reverse primers for TCR Jbeta segments was used. What TCRdb holds here is the immuneACCESS table cut down to in-frame rearrangements. Part of the clones is not present; checked against another copy, under half of the missing clones reflect an unresolved V gene, and the others are unexplained. This sample comprises 150,000 to 200,000 clones, just over 75% of them detected only once. Approximately 1.3% of the sample comes from the top ten. Material for sequencing was PBMCs. The source of these receptors is a man in his late teens or twenties in good health and CMV-seronegative.

This chain joins TRBV15 and TRBJ2-1; possibly TRBD2 for D (6 bases). The CDR3 is 16 amino acids. Germline V gene data show CDR1 as LNHNV and CDR2 as YYDKDF (reference sequence). V dropped 4 bases and J dropped 0 bases, with 13 bases sitting between them. The CDR3 sequence is CATSNLYGSSYNEQFF. CDR3 coding DNA: TGTGCCACCAGCAACCTTTACGGGAGCTCCTACAATGAGCAGTTCTTC.

The rearrangement uses TRBV6-6 and TRBJ1-6; 8 bases align to TRBD1. The V segment lost 9 bases and the J segment 2 bases; nucleotides outside the gene matches: 6. The CDR3 is 15 residues long. Germline values: CDR1 MNHNY, CDR2 SVGAGI (reference sequence). DNA of the CDR3: TGTGCCAGTAGACAGGGGCGGACCTATAATTCACCCCTCCACTTT. Translated: CASRQGRTYNSPLHF.

The sample holds a few counts of this clone. The chain uses TRBV11-2 and TRBJ2-3, with 8 bases aligning to TRBD2. Trimming cost V 5 bases and J 4 bases; bases outside gene matches: 8. The CDR3 sequence is 15 residues long. Germline CDR1 and CDR2: SGHAT and FQNNGV. The CDR3 protein is CASSIRTSLPDTQYF. The CDR3 nucleotides read TGTGCCAGCAGCATAAGGACTAGCCTCCCAGATACGCAGTATTTT.

The table lists this clone with a few counts. J is TRBJ2-1 and V is TRBV16; TRBD2 matches 8 bases. This CDR3 is built from 15 residues. CDR1 and CDR2 (germline): KGHSY, FQNENV. The V gene end was trimmed by 2 bases and the J gene end by 9 bases; junction bases not matched to a gene: 9. The CDR3 sequence is CASSQTGGRLSEQFF. CDR3 sequence (DNA): TGTGCCAGCAGCCAAACCGGCGGGAGGTTGAGTGAGCAGTTCTTC.

The chain employs TRBV5-1 and TRBJ1-2; possibly TRBD1 for D (5 bases). Germline CDR1 is SGHRS and CDR2 is YFSETQ. The CDR3 length is 14 residues. Trimming removed 5 bases at V and 4 bases at J, with 15 bases between. In DNA, the CDR3 is TGCGCCAGCAGACCTACTGCGGGGGGCTATGGCTACACCTTC. Amino acids: CASRPTAGGYGYTF.

The V call is TRBV7-8, the J call TRBJ1-4, with no clear D. V was pared by 2 bases and J by 5 bases, with 12 bases between. The CDR3 extends over 15 amino acids. Per the germline V gene, CDR1 is SGHVS and CDR2 is FQNEAQ. CDR3 loop: CASSLFAGDNEKLFF. CDR3 nucleotide sequence: TGTGCCAGCAGCTTATTTGCCGGAGACAATGAAAAACTGTTTTTT.

This clone appeared once. The rearrangement joins TRBV11-3 to TRBJ2-3, with 10 positions matching TRBD2. Germline V gives CDR1 SGHNT, CDR2 YENEEA. The ends lost 10 bases at V and 3 bases at J; junction bases unmatched: 10. CDR3 size: 15 residues. In nucleotides, the CDR3 is TGTGCCACCTCCCCCGGGACTAGCGATACAGATACGCAGTATTTT. Amino acid sequence: CATSPGTSDTDTQYF.

CDR3 DNA: TGTGCCTGGAAATTTGGGGCGGGGACGCAGTATTTT. Its protein is CAWKFGAGTQYF. The V call is TRBV30, the J call TRBJ2-3, with a weak D call TRBD2 (6 bases). The CDR3 has 12 amino acids. Germline CDR1 GTSNPN, CDR2 SVGIG (reference sequence). Trimming removed 4 bases from V and 9 bases from J, with 14 bases in between.

The V and J genes are TRBV13 and TRBJ2-7, with 12 bases matching TRBD2. V was pared by 3 bases and J by 6 bases, with 9 bases of the junction left unmatched. The CDR3 extends over 16 amino acids. The germline gives CDR1 PRHDT, CDR2 FYEKMQ (reference sequence). In DNA, the CDR3 is TGTGCCAGCAGCTTCGCCAAACTAGCGGGAGGTCGCGAGCAGTACTTC. It translates to CASSFAKLAGGREQYF. Complete variable domain (other parts from reference TRBV13 and TRBJ2-7): AAGVIQSPRHLIKEKRETATLKCYPIPRHDTVYWYQQGPGQDPQFLISFYEKMQSDKGSIPDRFSAQQFSDYHSELNMSSLELGDSALYFCASSFAKLAGGREQYFGPGTRLTVT.

This sequence joins TRBV6-5 and TRBJ1-1; perhaps TRBD1 as D (5 bases). Between the trimmed V and J ends, which lost 6 bases and 9 bases, there was a span of 17 bases. The CDR3 totals 13 residues. Germline V gene lookup returns CDR1 MNHEY and CDR2 SVGAGI. Written as DNA, the CDR3 is TGTGCCAGCAGCCCGGGTTCGGGGGGAAAAGCTTTCTTT. Protein sequence: CASSPGSGGKAFF.

Points on this clone: Other nucleotide sequences in the sample specify the same CDR3. The chain combines TRBV14 with TRBJ2-2; 9 bases fit TRBD2. The CDR3 is made up of 17 amino acids. Germline V gene sequence: CDR1 SGHDN, CDR2 FVKESK. Trimming took 5 bases from V and 3 from J; bases not matched to a gene: 10. CDR3 loop: CASSRGGRARYTGELFF. The CDR3 DNA reads TGTGCCAGCAGCAGGGGCGGGAGGGCCCGTTACACCGGGGAGCTGTTTTTT.

V gene TRBV6-4 combines with J gene TRBJ1-2; D remains unclear. The CDR3 has 16 residues. The ends were cut back, 0 bases at V and 6 bases at J, with 17 bases in the middle. The germline gives CDR1 MRHNA, CDR2 SNTAGT. The CDR3 loop is CASSDSMSATFHGYTF. DNA of the CDR3: TGTGCCAGCAGTGACTCGATGTCGGCGACATTCCATGGCTACACCTTC.

This clone is a singleton in its sample. This rearrangement joins TRBV15 to TRBJ2-7; D unclear. Trimming took off 4 bases at V and 2 bases at J, with 15 bases between the two ends. This CDR3 spans 15 amino acids. Per the germline V gene, CDR1 is LNHNV and CDR2 is YYDKDF (reference sequence). Written as DNA, the CDR3 is TGTGCCACCAGCACCCGACACGCACGTACCTACGAGCAGTACTTC. Translating gives CATSTRHARTYEQYF.

This chain links TRBV29-1 with TRBJ1-3; tentative D call: TRBD1 (6 bases). Germline-derived CDR1 and CDR2 are SQVTM and ANQGSEA. V was shortened by 1 base and J by 0 bases, with 13 bases between the two germline ends. The CDR3 contains 16 residues. The CDR3: CSVEVATGNSGNTIYF. Here the CDR3 DNA reads TGCAGCGTTGAAGTAGCTACAGGGAACTCTGGAAACACCATATATTTT.

This chain links TRBV11-2 with TRBJ2-7; the D gene is possibly TRBD1 (5 bases). Trimming shortened V by 4 bases and J by 3 bases, and 13 bases separated the two germline ends. Looked up from germline, CDR1 is SGHAT and CDR2 is FQNNGV. This CDR3 has 14 residues. DNA for the CDR3: TGTGCCAGCAGCTCCCAGGGAATACTCTACGAGCAGTACTTC. Translation: CASSSQGILYEQYF.

The chain carries TRBV5-1 and TRBJ1-4; maybe TRBD1 (5 bases). Germline values: CDR1 SGHRS, CDR2 YFSETQ. V lost 0 bases and J lost 8, with 14 bases in between. This CDR3 contains 15 residues. The CDR3 is CASSLEGHGGEKLFF. The DNA for the CDR3 is TGCGCCAGCAGCTTGGAAGGACATGGAGGGGAAAAACTGTTTTTT.

The chain combines TRBV7-2 with TRBJ1-6; the D gene is possibly TRBD1 (6 bases). Trimming stripped 2 bases from V and 1 base from J, with 12 bases between. CDR3 length equals 17 residues. CDR1 and CDR2 from the germline V gene are SGHTA and FQGNSA. The CDR3 sequence is CASSLLGAHSYNSPLHF. Here the CDR3 DNA reads TGTGCCAGCAGCTTATTGGGGGCACATTCCTATAATTCACCCCTCCACTTT.

Written as DNA, the CDR3 is TGTGCCAGCAGCTGGGACTCCTTGTCCCGGAAAGAGCAGTACTTC. Translating gives CASSWDSLSRKEQYF. This sequence joins TRBV2 and TRBJ2-7, with D perhaps TRBD2 (6 bases). Germline V lookup: CDR1 SNHLY, CDR2 FYNNEI. V lost 6 bases and J lost 7, with 22 bases in between. The CDR3 is 15 amino acids.

V and J are TRBV5-4 and TRBJ2-3; TRBD2 matches 14 bases. Germline V gene sequence: CDR1 SGHNT, CDR2 YYREEE (reference sequence). The junction had 11 bases not matched to a gene; V was cut back by 4 bases and J by 7 bases. The CDR3 contains 17 residues. This chain's CDR3 is CASSQELGLAGAYTQYF. The CDR3 DNA sequence: TGTGCCAGCAGCCAAGAATTGGGACTAGCGGGGGCTTATACGCAGTATTTT.

This chain uses TRBV27 with TRBJ1-2; the D is unclear. V gave up 0 bases and J gave up 4 bases, with 6 bases separating them. The CDR3 runs to 13 residues. The germline V gene encodes CDR1 MNHEY and CDR2 SMNVEV (reference sequence). The CDR3, as DNA: TGTGCCAGCAGTTTATCACCAGGCTATGGCTACACCTTC. Its translation is CASSLSPGYGYTF.

Here the CDR3 reads CASSRALGLARTDTQYF. CDR3 bases: TGCGCCAGCAGCCGCGCGCTTGGACTAGCCCGCACAGATACGCAGTATTTT. This chain joins TRBV4-3 and TRBJ2-3; 8 positions agree with TRBD2. This CDR3 contains 17 residues. The junction had 10 bases not matched to a gene; V was cut back by 4 bases and J by 1 base. Germline assignment: CDR1 LGHNA and CDR2 YSLEER.

Here the CDR3 DNA reads TGTGCCAGCTCCCCGGACAGGGAGGACTATGGCTACACCTTC. Its translation is CASSPDREDYGYTF. The J gene is TRBJ1-2, the V gene TRBV18; TRBD1 matches 8 bases. CDR1 is KGHSH, CDR2 LQKENI, per germline. The CDR3 totals 14 residues. The junction had 6 bases not matched to a gene; V was cut back by 6 bases and J by 3 bases. Supplemented by reference TRBV18 and TRBJ1-2, the full variable domain reads NAGVMQNPRHLVRRRGQEARLRCSPMKGHSHVYWYRQLPEEGLKFMVYLQKENIIDESGMPKERFSAEFPKEGPSILRIQQVVRGDSAAYFCASSPDREDYGYTFGSGTRLTVV.

The rearrangement uses TRBV4-2 and TRBJ2-7; 11 bases align to TRBD2. V dropped 1 base and J dropped 0; count of bases not matched to a gene: 2. From germline, CDR1 is LGHNA and CDR2 YNFKEQ. The length of the CDR3 is 16 residues. The DNA of the CDR3 is TGTGCCAGCAGCCAAGGACTAGCGGGATACTCCTACGAGCAGTACTTC. Its translation is CASSQGLAGYSYEQYF.

Note on this clone: One end of the junction is discordant with germline, which a read error may explain. The chain has TRBV7-7 and TRBJ2-2; the D gene is possibly TRBD2 (5 bases). Germline V CDR1 and CDR2: SSHAT, FNYEAQ (reference sequence). This CDR3 is 17 amino acids long. The CDR3 spells CASSSPIEGPNTGELFF. The CDR3 nucleotides read TGTGCTAGCAGCTCGCCTATCGAGGGCCCGAACACCGGGGAGCTGTTTTTT.

V usage is TRBV27 and J usage is TRBJ2-7; 7 bases are shared with TRBD1. The CDR3 sequence is 15 residues long. V shed 5 bases and J 1 base; nucleotides not matched to a gene: 8. Germline V CDR1 and CDR2: MNHEY, SMNVEV (reference sequence). The CDR3 loop is CASSANRDSSYEQYF. Here the CDR3 DNA reads TGTGCCAGCAGTGCCAATCGGGACAGTTCCTACGAGCAGTACTTC.

This clone was seen more than once but under ten times. The J gene is TRBJ1-2, the V gene TRBV7-2; D uncertain. Looked up from germline, CDR1 is SGHTA and CDR2 is FQGNSA. The CDR3 consists of 14 residues. The germline V and J ends were trimmed by 6 bases and 5 bases, with 16 bases remaining between them. CDR3: CASSPVDGLYGYTF. The CDR3 DNA follows: TGTGCCAGCAGTCCGGTGGATGGGCTATATGGCTACACCTTC.

The rearrangement uses TRBV20-1 and TRBJ1-2; D uncertain. Germline V CDR1 and CDR2: DFQATT, SNEGSKA (reference sequence). CDR3 size: 10 residues. Trimming stripped 2 bases from V and 8 bases from J, with 6 bases between. CDR3 in DNA: TGCAGTGCTAGACTGCGAGGCTACACCTTC. It translates to CSARLRGYTF.

This chain joins TRBV27 and TRBJ2-7; 7 bases line up with TRBD2. The CDR3 runs to 14 residues. The germline V gene encodes CDR1 MNHEY and CDR2 SMNVEV (reference sequence). Trimming took 5 bases from V and 3 from J; bases not matched to a gene: 7. CDR3 protein: CASSSGTHNYEQYF. CDR3 DNA: TGTGCCAGCAGTAGCGGGACGCACAACTACGAGCAGTACTTC.

The gene calls are TRBV7-9 and TRBJ2-7, with D possibly being TRBD2 (6 bases). Trimming removed 1 base at V and 2 bases at J, with 12 bases between. Germline loops: CDR1 SEHNR, CDR2 FQNEAQ (reference sequence). This CDR3 is built from 15 residues. The CDR3 protein is CASSLGGVSAYEQYF. The CDR3 DNA sequence: TGTGCCAGCAGCTTAGGGGGGGTCTCAGCCTACGAGCAGTACTTC.

This clone has just one count. V gene TRBV29-1 combines with J gene TRBJ1-2; 9 nucleotides align to TRBD1. Losses at the gene ends were 3 bases for V and 10 bases for J; bases not matched to a gene: 9. From germline, CDR1 is SQVTM and CDR2 ANQGSEA. The CDR3 is 13 residues long. The CDR3 nucleotides are TGCAGCGTTGAGGGGACAGGGAGCTCTGACTACACCTTC. Its translation is CSVEGTGSSDYTF.

Concerning this clone: The same CDR3 can be traced to other DNA sequences in this sample. The chain employs TRBV30 and TRBJ2-5, with D maybe TRBD1 (6 bases). The germline CDR1 and CDR2 sequences are GTSNPN and SVGIG (reference sequence). The V end was cut by 3 bases, the J end by 1 base, with 12 bases between. This CDR3 region has 14 residues. As DNA, the CDR3 is TGTGCCTGGAGCAGGGGCGGCGTCCAAGAGACCCAGTACTTC. Its translation is CAWSRGGVQETQYF.